The clone carrying this TCR beta chain has more than one count but fewer than ten. The sample belongs to a study of blood T cell repertoires in COVID-19. As for the study in general: Samples of COVID-19 (acute and convalescent) were obtained from the United States, Italy and Spain.

As originally analysed: Amplifying reference gene primers gave estimates of nucleated cell counts. This table comes from immunoSEQ multiplex PCR, and its TCRdb copy is limited to in-frame clones, with some not included. That table furnishes V, J and clone size, whereas the DNA furnished D and trimming. The top ten hold more than 10% of the sample, which has some 70,000 clones, under 85% seen once. The CDR3 totals 17 residues. Trimming removed 7 bases at V and 2 bases at J, with 21 bases between. The germline gives CDR1 LNHDA, CDR2 SQIVND (reference sequence). Material: peripheral blood. The chain is built from TRBV19 and TRBJ1-5; the D gene is possibly TRBD1 (5 bases). The receptor comes from a man between 45 and 60 years old with COVID-19, enrolled during active disease. CDR3 coding DNA: TGTGCCAGTACCAGGGAGGGTTGGGGATTTGGCAATCAGCCCCAGCATTTT. Translating gives CASTREGWGFGNQPQHF.